The 22 T cell receptor beta chains in this list originate from one sample, sequenced in a study of shared clonotypes between healthy human individuals. The table came from immunoSEQ multiplex PCR; TCRdb's copy has only in-frame clones and leaves some out. The sample lists 2 million to 2.5 million clones; approximately 95% were seen once. Sequencing was performed on naive CD4+ T cells sorted from blood. Subset denoted: CD45RA+ positively selected. These receptors were collected from a man younger than 35 in good health.

The rearrangement links TRBV10-3 to TRBJ1-1; D is perhaps TRBD1 (6 bases). V was trimmed by 0 bases and J by 10 bases, leaving 9 bases between them. The CDR3 runs to 12 residues. Germline V gene sequence: CDR1 ENHRY, CDR2 SYGVKD. This CDR3 is CAISESTGTAFF. CDR3 in DNA: TGTGCCATCAGTGAGTCCACAGGGACAGCTTTCTTT.

The DNA for the CDR3 is TGTGCCAGCAGAGTGACTAGCGCAAGTACGCAGTATTTT. Its protein product is CASRVTSASTQYF. The chain is built from TRBV11-2 and TRBJ2-3; 8 positions agree with TRBD2. V was pared by 6 bases and J by 8 bases, with 7 bases of the junction left unmatched. The V gene's germline CDR1 is SGHAT and CDR2 FQNNGV. The CDR3 totals 13 residues.

The chain recombines TRBV7-9 with TRBJ2-2, with D tentatively TRBD1 or TRBD2 (5 bases each). Germline CDR1 is SEHNR and CDR2 is FQNEAQ (reference sequence). V gave up 4 bases and J gave up 4 bases, with 13 bases separating them. The CDR3 has 15 residues. This CDR3 is CASSSLGVGTGELFF. CDR3 nucleotide sequence: TGTGCCAGCAGCTCACTAGGGGTAGGCACCGGGGAGCTGTTTTTT.

The chain employs TRBV7-2 and TRBJ2-7; D not certain. Germline V gene lookup returns CDR1 SGHTA and CDR2 FQGNSA. This CDR3 is 14 amino acids long. Trimming cost V 2 bases and J 7 bases, with 15 bases left between them. CDR3 sequence reads: CASSLIRGLEEQYF. DNA for the CDR3: TGTGCCAGCAGCTTAATACGCGGCCTTGAGGAGCAGTACTTC.

The CDR3 is CASSFLAGGNTGELFF. CDR3 sequence (DNA): TGTGCCAGCAGTTTTCTAGCGGGGGGAAACACCGGGGAGCTGTTTTTT. The chain combines TRBV7-8 with TRBJ2-2; TRBD2 matches 11 bases. CDR3 size: 16 residues. CDR1 SGHVS and CDR2 FQNEAQ come from the germline V gene. V lost 6 bases to trimming and J lost 2 bases; unmatched junction nucleotides: 5.

The chain joins TRBV20-1 to TRBJ2-3; D call uncertain. Germline V gene lookup returns CDR1 DFQATT and CDR2 SNEGSKA (reference sequence). Trimming stripped 6 bases from V and 4 bases from J, with 8 bases between. This CDR3 region has 11 residues. CDR3 nucleotides: TGCAGTGCGAATCTCCCAGATACGCAGTATTTT. Residues: CSANLPDTQYF.

The chain employs TRBV6-1 and TRBJ1-3; 8 positions agree with TRBD1. V gave up 6 bases and J gave up 4 bases; unmatched junction bases: 5. Per the germline V gene, CDR1 is MNHNS and CDR2 is SASEGT. CDR3 length: 14 residues. The chain's CDR3 is CASSDRGFGNTIYF. In DNA form, the CDR3 reads TGTGCCAGCAGCGACAGGGGATTCGGAAACACCATATATTTT.

Turning to this clone: Other DNA sequences in the sample encode the same CDR3. This chain joins TRBV5-1 and TRBJ2-7; 7 nucleotides match TRBD2. Germline values: CDR1 SGHRS, CDR2 YFSETQ. CDR3 length: 13 residues. Germline trimming cut 4 bases from V and 3 bases from J; bases unmatched to any gene: 4. The CDR3 DNA sequence: TGCGCCAGCAGCCCTGCGGGAGACTACGAGCAGTACTTC. It specifies CASSPAGDYEQYF.

J is TRBJ1-4 and V is TRBV11-2; TRBD1 matches 9 bases. The CDR3 is 16 amino acids. From germline, CDR1 is SGHAT and CDR2 FQNNGV. J lost 11 bases, V lost 2 bases, and 12 bases had no gene match. This CDR3 reads CASSLFRGTGLGKLFF. The CDR3 DNA reads as TGTGCCAGCAGCTTATTTCGCGGGACAGGGTTAGGGAAACTGTTTTTT.

This clone showed up just once. The chain recombines TRBV18 with TRBJ2-7; possible D gene TRBD1, 5 bases. The V gene lost 4 bases and the J gene lost 3 bases, with 13 bases spanning the gap. The CDR3 covers 14 residues. Germline V lookup: CDR1 KGHSH, CDR2 LQKENI. This CDR3 is CASSQAAGYYEQYF. The DNA of the CDR3 is TGTGCCAGCTCACAGGCGGCAGGGTACTACGAGCAGTACTTC.

V usage is TRBV7-2 and J usage is TRBJ2-3; 7 bases agree with TRBD2. The trim removed 1 base at V and 6 bases at J, leaving 7 bases unmatched. The CDR3 loop spans 15 amino acids. The V gene's germline CDR1 is SGHTA and CDR2 FQGNSA. Here the CDR3 reads CASSLEGGSADTQYF. In DNA, the CDR3 is TGTGCCAGCAGCTTAGAAGGCGGGAGTGCGGATACGCAGTATTTT.

The chain carries TRBV5-1 and TRBJ2-7; 11 bases match TRBD1. This CDR3 region has 17 residues. CDR1 is SGHRS and CDR2 is YFSETQ in the germline V gene. Trimming cost V 4 bases and J 9 bases; bases outside gene matches: 18. For the CDR3, the DNA is TGCGCCAGCAGCCCACAGACCGGACAGGGGGCTCTCAGTACGCAGTACTTC. Its translation is CASSPQTGQGALSTQYF. Using reference TRBV5-1 and TRBJ2-7 for the parts outside the CDR3, the full variable domain is KAGVTQTPRYLIKTRGQQVTLSCSPISGHRSVSWYQQTPGQGLQFLFEYFSETQRNKGNFPGRFSGRQFSNSRSEMNVSTLELGDSALYLCASSPQTGQGALSTQYFGPGTRLTVT.

This sequence joins TRBV6-5 and TRBJ2-7; 8 nucleotides match TRBD2. V gave up 5 bases and J gave up 2 bases; unmatched junction bases: 2. Germline CDR1 MNHEY, CDR2 SVGAGI. This CDR3 spans 13 amino acids. CDR3 coding DNA: TGTGCCAGCAGTCCGGGGGGGCCCTACGAGCAGTACTTC. Its protein is CASSPGGPYEQYF.

CDR3 DNA: TGTGCCAGCAGTGAAAACCGGGACAGGGGGGTAGAGACCCAGTACTTC. This translates into CASSENRDRGVETQYF. The gene calls are TRBV6-1 and TRBJ2-5, with 11 bases identical to TRBD1. V lost 2 bases and J lost 4; bases outside the gene matches: 6. Germline V gene sequence: CDR1 MNHNS, CDR2 SASEGT. The CDR3 has 16 amino acids.

The CDR3 loop is CASSPPLRDRGDRTEAFF. Written as DNA, the CDR3 is TGTGCCAGCTCACCACCACTACGTGATAGGGGGGACCGCACTGAAGCTTTCTTT. V usage is TRBV18 and J usage is TRBJ1-1, with a tentative D call TRBD1 (6 bases). CDR1 and CDR2 from the germline V gene are KGHSH and LQKENI. Trimming cost V 0 bases and J 4 bases, with 21 bases left between them. This CDR3 region has 18 residues.

V is TRBV14 and J is TRBJ1-4; 7 bases map to TRBD1. Germline CDR1 is SGHDN and CDR2 is FVKESK. CDR3 length equals 15 residues. V lost 5 bases, J lost 7 bases, and 10 bases stayed unmatched. For the CDR3, the DNA is TGTGCCAGCAGCTACTCGACAGGGCGGAGTGAAAAACTGTTTTTT. Protein sequence: CASSYSTGRSEKLFF.

This sequence joins TRBV6-1 and TRBJ2-2; D remains ambiguous. The V and J ends lost 7 bases and 2 bases respectively, with 11 bases between them. This CDR3 region has 14 residues. The germline V gene has CDR1 MNHNS and CDR2 SASEGT. The CDR3 here is CASMPRSNTGELFF. The DNA of the CDR3 is TGTGCCAGCATGCCCAGGAGTAACACCGGGGAGCTGTTTTTT.

The J gene is TRBJ2-7, the V gene TRBV6-5, with D possibly being TRBD1 or TRBD2 (5 bases each). V was trimmed by 2 bases and J by 7 bases, leaving 18 bases between them. In germline, CDR1 is MNHEY, CDR2 SVGAGI. CDR3 length: 15 amino acids. This CDR3 reads CASSYVRVGAKEQYF. The CDR3 nucleotides read TGTGCCAGCAGTTACGTAAGGGTCGGGGCTAAGGAGCAGTACTTC.

The chain is built from TRBV30 and TRBJ2-7; tentatively, D is TRBD2 (5 bases). V was pared by 1 base and J by 1 base, with 11 bases between. Germline CDR1 GTSNPN, CDR2 SVGIG (reference sequence). The CDR3 length is 14 residues. The CDR3 region has the DNA TGTGCCTGGAGTGGTACGGGGTTGTCCTACGAGCAGTACTTC. Residues: CAWSGTGLSYEQYF.

This clone was seen more than once but under ten times. The chain couples TRBV19 to TRBJ2-7, with a possible D match to TRBD2 (6 bases). V gave up 3 bases and J gave up 4 bases, with 10 bases separating them. The CDR3 covers 13 residues. Germline CDR1 is LNHDA and CDR2 is SQIVND (reference sequence). Here the CDR3 reads CASSIQREYEQYF. The CDR3 nucleotides are TGTGCCAGTAGTATTCAACGGGAGTACGAGCAGTACTTC.

J is TRBJ2-2 and V is TRBV6-1, with 7 bases matching TRBD1. J lost 2 bases, V lost 6 bases, and 6 bases had no gene match. Germline CDR1 and CDR2: MNHNS and SASEGT. There are 15 residues in the CDR3. The CDR3 DNA follows: TGTGCCAGCAGCGGCCGGGACAGAAACACCGGGGAGCTGTTTTTT. It is translated as CASSGRDRNTGELFF.

The V call is TRBV5-1, the J call TRBJ1-3, with 9 bases lining up with TRBD1. The ends lost 3 bases at V and 2 bases at J; junction bases unmatched: 15. There are 19 residues in the CDR3. Germline CDR1 reads SGHRS; CDR2 reads YFSETQ. CDR3 bases: TGCGCCAGCAGCTCGGCGGGGACAGGGTCGGCATCAGCTGGAAACACCATATATTTT. Its translation is CASSSAGTGSASAGNTIYF.